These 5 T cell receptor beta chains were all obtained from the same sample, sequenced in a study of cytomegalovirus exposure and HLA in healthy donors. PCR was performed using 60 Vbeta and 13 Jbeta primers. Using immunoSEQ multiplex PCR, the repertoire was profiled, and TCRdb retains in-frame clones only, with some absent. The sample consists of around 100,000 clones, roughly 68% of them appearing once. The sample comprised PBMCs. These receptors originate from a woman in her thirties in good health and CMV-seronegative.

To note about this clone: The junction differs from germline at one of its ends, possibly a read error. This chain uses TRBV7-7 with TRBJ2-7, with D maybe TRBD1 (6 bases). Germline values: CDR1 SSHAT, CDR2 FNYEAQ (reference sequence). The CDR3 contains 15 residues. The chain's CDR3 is CASSLDRTTNYEQYF. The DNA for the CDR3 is TGTGCTAGCAGCTTAGACAGGACCACGAACTACGAGCAGTACTTC.

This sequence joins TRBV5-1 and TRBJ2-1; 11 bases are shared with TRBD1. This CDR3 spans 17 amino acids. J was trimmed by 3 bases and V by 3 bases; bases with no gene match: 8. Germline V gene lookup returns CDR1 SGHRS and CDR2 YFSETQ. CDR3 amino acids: CASSSKTGTGGYNEQFF. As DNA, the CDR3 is TGCGCCAGCAGCTCTAAAACCGGGACAGGGGGCTACAATGAGCAGTTCTTC.

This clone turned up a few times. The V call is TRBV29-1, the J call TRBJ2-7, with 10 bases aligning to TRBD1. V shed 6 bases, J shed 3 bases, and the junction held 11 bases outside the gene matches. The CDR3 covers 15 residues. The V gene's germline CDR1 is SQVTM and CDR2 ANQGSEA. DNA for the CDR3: TGCAGCGTCGTTGCCTTGGACAGGGGGTACTACGAGCAGTACTTC. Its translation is CSVVALDRGYYEQYF.

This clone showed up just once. The DNA of the CDR3 is TGTGCCAGCAGCTTTCGGAGGACCACAGATACGCAGTATTTT. Amino acid sequence: CASSFRRTTDTQYF. J is TRBJ2-3 and V is TRBV11-1; D perhaps matches TRBD2 (5 bases). Germline V CDR1 and CDR2: SGHAT, FQDESV (reference sequence). V lost 3 bases, J lost 2 bases, and 9 bases lay in between. This CDR3 is built from 14 residues. The whole variable domain, filled in from reference TRBV11-1 and TRBJ2-3, reads EAEVAQSPRYKITEKSQAVAFWCDPISGHATLYWYRQILGQGPELLVQFQDESVVDDSQLPKDRFSAERLKGVDSTLKIQPAELGDSAMYLCASSFRRTTDTQYFGPGTRLTVL.

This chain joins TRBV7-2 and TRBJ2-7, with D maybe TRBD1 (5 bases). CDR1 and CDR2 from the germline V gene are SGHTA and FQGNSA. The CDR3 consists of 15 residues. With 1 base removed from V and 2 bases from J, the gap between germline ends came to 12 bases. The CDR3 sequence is CASSLVLQQAYEQYF. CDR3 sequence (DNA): TGTGCCAGCAGCTTAGTCCTCCAACAGGCCTACGAGCAGTACTTC. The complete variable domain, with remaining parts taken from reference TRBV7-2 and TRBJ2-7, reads GAGVSQSPSNKVTEKGKDVELRCDPISGHTALYWYRQSLGQGLEFLIYFQGNSAPDKSGLPSDRFSAERTGGSVSTLTIQRTQQEDSAVYLCASSLVLQQAYEQYFGPGTRLTVT.